This is a list of T cell receptor beta chains from one sample in a study of identical twins. TCRdb recomputed calls from the 5' RACE reads with MiXCR, one row per CDR3 protein. The sample lists around 960,000 distinct CDR3 sequences; 10% to 15% were seen once. These records were also assigned to another study, of yellow fever vaccine responses in identical twins.

Material for sequencing was PBMCs. These TCRs come from a woman between 18 and 30 years old in good health. Both conserved end residues are part of each CDR3.

CASSDPDTNYGYTF,14,TRBJ1-2,TRBV6-4
CASSYSGTSGANVLTF,16,TRBJ2-6,TRBV5-1
CASSPQGHNQPQHF,14,TRBJ1-5,TRBV25-1
CASSTERGRGETQYF,15,TRBJ2-5,TRBV12-3/TRBV12-4
CASSPIETGVANTF,14,TRBJ1-2,TRBV5-1
CATSRDLGGQETQYF,15,TRBJ2-5,TRBV15
CASSPIEWTGGSYGYTF,17,TRBJ1-2,TRBV28
CASSLVGPYEQYF,13,TRBJ2-7,TRBV11-3
CASSLGQTAGGYGYTF,16,TRBJ1-2,TRBV11-2
CSVESNSYNEQFF,13,TRBJ2-1,TRBV29-1
CASSFPPIPTVEQFF,15,TRBJ2-1,TRBV7-9
CASSLRDLWGTGELFF,16,TRBJ2-2,TRBV5-1
CAISKAGGPNEQFF,14,TRBJ2-1,TRBV10-3
CASSRQGWGLGVADTQYF,18,TRBJ2-3,TRBV5-5
CSARDFLAGRSYNEQFF,17,TRBJ2-1,TRBV20-1
CASSVGDYTYEQYF,14,TRBJ2-7,TRBV9
CASSQAPDGTGVENIQYF,18,TRBJ2-4,TRBV4-1
CSARDWAGTGELFF,14,TRBJ2-2,TRBV20-1
CASSQGTGAGHQPQHF,16,TRBJ1-5,TRBV23-1
CASSLWGKSNQPQHF,15,TRBJ1-5,TRBV28
CASSLAESSYNEQFF,15,TRBJ2-1,TRBV28
CASSYGQARETQYF,14,TRBJ2-5,TRBV6-5
CASSPGGCNQYF,12,TRBJ2-4,TRBV3-1
CASSYEGVITF,11,TRBJ1-2,TRBV6-6
CATSIPGRYNEQFF,14,TRBJ2-1,TRBV15
CASSLRFSDTYIRDTDTQYF,20,TRBJ2-3,TRBV12-3/TRBV12-4
CASSLGPSANTGELFF,16,TRBJ2-2,TRBV7-2
CASSLGAGGQREQFF,15,TRBJ2-1,TRBV5-1
CSASPLGRPSYEQYF,15,TRBJ2-7,TRBV20-1
CAACYLQGQGGLVTPVSKQFF,21,TRBJ2-1,TRBV24-1
CASSLERKNSPLHF,14,TRBJ1-6,TRBV7-2
CASSFGWEPSYEQYF,15,TRBJ2-7,TRBV27
CASSLPPGLARHLGVEQFF,19,TRBJ2-1,TRBV5-1
CASSRWGLAEALPYF,15,TRBJ2-5,TRBV7-2
CSVDLVTNEQYF,12,TRBJ2-7,TRBV29-1
CASGLERHRGDYEQYF,16,TRBJ2-7,TRBV12-5
CASSQRRGAGELFF,14,TRBJ2-2,TRBV4-2